Shown below are 10 T cell receptor beta chains from a single sample sequenced in a study of Ad26.COV2.S vaccination and SARS-CoV-2 variants (dated by TCRdb to the early 2020s). Sample treatment or condition, as interpreted from the label and publication: roughly 18 received Ad26.COV2.S at low or high dose, single or two shots; about 5 received placebo; per-sample allocation not given. For vaccine and placebo recipients, repertoires were sequenced using samples collected on day 63 after the first injection. Libraries were constructed by the immunoSEQ multiplex PCR assay. Entries here come from immuneACCESS through TCRdb and include only in-frame sequences with V and J called. Some clones fail to appear in such tables; in the studies checked, an unresolved V gene covers under half of the shortfall, and the cause of the remainder is unknown. The sample contains approximately 300,000 clones, 86% of them found a single time. 1.5% to 2% of the sample comes from the top ten.

Specimen: peripheral blood, collected in a trial of Ad26.COV2.S vaccine versus placebo. Receptors originate from a person aged 18-60 years who received the Ad26.COV2.S COVID-19 vaccine or a placebo.

The chain joins TRBV4-1 to TRBJ2-7; 9 nucleotides agree with TRBD1. V trimming: 5 bases; J trimming: 2 bases; junction bases outside the gene matches: 10. The CDR3 length is 16 residues. In germline, CDR1 is MGHRA, CDR2 YSYEKL. CDR3 residues: CASSKPGQGFPYEQYF. Here the CDR3 DNA reads TGCGCCAGCAGCAAACCGGGACAGGGATTTCCCTACGAGCAGTACTTC.

The CDR3 reads CASSRQNGNTIYF. The CDR3 nucleotides read TGTGCCAGCTCACGACAGAATGGAAACACCATATATTTT. The chain links TRBV18 to TRBJ1-3, with a possible D match to TRBD1 (5 bases). In germline, CDR1 is KGHSH, CDR2 LQKENI. Trimming cost V 4 bases and J 3 bases, with 7 bases left between them. This CDR3 spans 13 amino acids.

V is TRBV19 and J is TRBJ1-1; the D is unclear. V shed 11 bases and J shed 1 base, with 8 bases lying between them. Germline assignment: CDR1 LNHDA and CDR2 SQIVND (reference sequence). The CDR3 runs 11 residues. DNA of the CDR3: TGTGCCTGCCGAGGGAACACTGAAGCTTTCTTT. It codes for CACRGNTEAFF.

The V call is TRBV18, the J call TRBJ1-2; TRBD1 matches 9 bases. J was trimmed by 1 base and V by 2 bases; bases with no gene match: 11. The CDR3 is made up of 18 amino acids. The germline CDR1 and CDR2 sequences are KGHSH and LQKENI. CDR3 sequence reads: CASSPAGTGRRVNYGYTF. In DNA form, the CDR3 reads TGTGCCAGCTCACCAGCCGGGACAGGGAGGAGGGTTAACTATGGCTACACCTTC.

The genes are TRBV3-1 (or the pseudogene TRBV3-2) and TRBJ2-1; maybe TRBD1 (5 bases). Germline values: CDR1 LGHDT, CDR2 YNNKEL (reference sequence). The germline V and J ends were trimmed by 0 bases and 6 bases, with 9 bases remaining between them. CDR3 length: 14 residues. CDR3 amino acids: CASSQDRVINEQFF. The DNA of the CDR3 is TGTGCCAGCAGCCAAGACAGGGTCATCAATGAGCAGTTCTTC.

V usage is TRBV5-1 and J usage is TRBJ1-1, with a weak D call TRBD1 (5 bases). The V and J ends lost 4 bases and 3 bases respectively, with 19 bases between them. In germline, CDR1 is SGHRS, CDR2 YFSETQ. The CDR3 is 16 amino acids. Written as DNA, the CDR3 is TGCGCCAGCAGCCCTCAGACCAGGGAGTGGGACACTGAAGCTTTCTTT. Protein: CASSPQTREWDTEAFF. Filled out from reference TRBV5-1 and TRBJ1-1, the complete variable domain reads KAGVTQTPRYLIKTRGQQVTLSCSPISGHRSVSWYQQTPGQGLQFLFEYFSETQRNKGNFPGRFSGRQFSNSRSEMNVSTLELGDSALYLCASSPQTREWDTEAFFGQGTRLTVV.

The V and J genes are TRBV10-1 and TRBJ2-1; 8 positions match TRBD1. CDR1 is WNHNN, CDR2 SYGVQD, per germline (reference sequence). Unmatched junction bases numbered 1, after V lost 6 bases and J lost 3 bases. The CDR3 length is 13 residues. The CDR3 nucleotides read TGCGCCAGCAGAGACAGGGGCTACAATGAGCAGTTCTTC. The encoded protein is CASRDRGYNEQFF.

Concerning this clone itself: In the same sample, other DNA sequences code for this CDR3. CDR3 region: CASSEGQGNQPQHF. CDR3 bases: TGTGCCAGCAGTGAAGGGCAGGGGAACCAGCCCCAGCATTTT. The genes are TRBV6-1 and TRBJ1-5; possibly TRBD1 for D (6 bases). Trimming took off 1 base at V and 7 bases at J, with 11 bases between the two ends. Germline V gives CDR1 MNHNS, CDR2 SASEGT. The length of the CDR3 is 14 residues.

This rearrangement joins TRBV30 to TRBJ1-5, with a tentative D call TRBD1 (5 bases). Germline V CDR1 and CDR2: GTSNPN, SVGIG (reference sequence). Trimming cost V 0 bases and J 6 bases, with 9 bases left between them. This CDR3 comprises 13 residues. The CDR3 coding sequence is TGTGCCTGGAGTGTGGCGAGGGGTCAGCCCCAGCATTTT. Its protein is CAWSVARGQPQHF.

The chain carries TRBV6-1 and TRBJ1-1; weak D call: TRBD1 (5 bases). The CDR3 spans 14 residues. CDR1 and CDR2 (germline): MNHNS, SASEGT. V lost 2 bases to trimming and J lost 4 bases, with 11 bases between them. DNA of the CDR3: TGTGCCAGCAGTGAACGATATGGGGGCACTGAAGCTTTCTTT. This encodes CASSERYGGTEAFF.